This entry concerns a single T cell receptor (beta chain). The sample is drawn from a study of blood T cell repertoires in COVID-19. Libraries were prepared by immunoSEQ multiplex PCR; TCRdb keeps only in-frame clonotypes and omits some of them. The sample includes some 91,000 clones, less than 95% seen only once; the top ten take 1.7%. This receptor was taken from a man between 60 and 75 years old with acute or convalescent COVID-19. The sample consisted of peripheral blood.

The CDR3 region has the DNA TGCGCCAGCAGCTTGAACGGTAACTATGGCTACACCTTC. Residues: CASSLNGNYGYTF. The chain uses TRBV5-1 and TRBJ1-2, with D unresolved. The CDR3 contains 13 residues. Trimming removed 1 base from V and 1 base from J, with 5 bases in between. Germline values: CDR1 SGHRS, CDR2 YFSETQ. The variable domain in full, completed from reference TRBV5-1 and TRBJ1-2, reads KAGVTQTPRYLIKTRGQQVTLSCSPISGHRSVSWYQQTPGQGLQFLFEYFSETQRNKGNFPGRFSGRQFSNSRSEMNVSTLELGDSALYLCASSLNGNYGYTFGSGTRLTVV.